Below, one T cell receptor (beta chain) is given with its context. Trimming removed 4 bases from V and 12 bases from J, with 19 bases in between. The V gene's germline CDR1 is SGHVS and CDR2 FQNEAQ. The CDR3 sequence is 15 residues long. Expressed TCRB transcripts got sequenced, as all isolated RNA was reverse transcribed. Profiling relied on immunoSEQ multiplex PCR, and the TCRdb table lists in-frame clones only, not all of them. The table records some 410,000 clones, 11% of them present only once. This sample was included in a study of beta chain features in type 1 diabetes. The V call is TRBV7-8, the J call TRBJ1-6; D is perhaps TRBD1 (5 bases). This TCR was sampled from a woman in her late teens or twenties in good health. The sequenced material came from naive CD4+ T cells from blood. CDR3 residues: CASSSTPGTGLPLHF. The DNA of the CDR3 is TGTGCCAGCAGCTCAACGCCCGGGACGGGACTACCCCTCCACTTT. The full variable domain, its missing parts supplied by reference TRBV7-8 and TRBJ1-6, is GAGVSQSPRYKVAKRGQDVALRCDPISGHVSLFWYQQALGQGPEFLTYFQNEAQLDKSGLPSDRFFAERPEGSVSTLKIQRTQQEDSAVYLCASSSTPGTGLPLHFGNGTRLTVT.